This TCR beta chain was profiled in a study of identical twins listed by TCRdb under 2016. Study-wide context: To test whether fetal clonotypes persist, this study deep-sequenced TCR alpha and beta repertoires from monozygotic twins, from unrelated adults of various ages, and from cord blood. Replicate twin experiments were performed at different times using different library preparation protocols to rule out contamination. Findings and caveats that apply to the study as a whole: Fewer insertions were carried by abundant cord blood beta clonotypes; a weaker similar trend was observed in young adult naive repertoires, while no such trend was observed in memory repertoires. Compared with coincidental sharing between unrelated individuals, out-of-frame TCR alpha sequences shared between twins had an excess of sequences with low generation probability. Because the same donors could not be followed over many years, the conclusions relied on cross-sectional statistical analysis. Recombination models systematically underestimated out-of-frame TCR alpha sharing in monozygotic twins but agreed with sharing between unrelated individuals. A weaker excess of twin sharing was found in beta out-of-frame sequences because the signal-to-noise ratio was lowered by fewer shared sequences. Zero-insertion analyses could be partly confounded by invariant T cells such as MAIT and iNKT, although diverse VJ usage argued against such confounding for most clonotypes.

Every donor was a healthy Caucasian. About this clonotype itself: Its antigen specificity is not known. The input lacks base qualities; no much larger clone sits a single base away.

The library was made by 5' RACE. Sequencing was carried out with an Illumina HiSeq 2000. A universal primer binding site was added through template switching, and the final cDNA carried a unique molecular identifier so that TCR cDNA molecules could be counted accurately. First-strand cDNA for TCR alpha and beta chains was synthesized from specific primers in the conserved constant-segment region. To control for contamination, each cDNA library was double barcoded with a SMART-Mk sample barcode plus Illumina barcodes. TruSeq adapter sequences and Illumina sample barcodes were added in two successive PCR steps. The TCR alpha and beta cDNA libraries were sequenced on the Illumina HiSeq platform using custom primers. As for the authors' bioinformatics: Unique molecular identifiers were extracted from raw reads with MiGEC, and CDR3 positions were determined with MiXCR. For each individual, recombination models were inferred using an EM algorithm with the repgenHMM and IGoR tools. The analysis of shared clonotypes was done with the tcR package in R, with sharing normalized by the product of cloneset sizes. Out-of-frame nonproductive sequences were analyzed to study raw recombination free of thymic and clonal selection effects. Clones were called with MiXCR by TCRdb after fastp trimmed the public reads at Q25, and only in-frame beta chains were retained. CDR3 protein sequences are deduplicated, and each keeps its most common genes and DNA. TCRdb, not the authors, supplied the V and J calls. Present in this sample are approximately 1.8 million distinct CDR3 sequences, around 29% of which were seen just once. The ten most abundant clones make up over 0.25% of the sample.

Sequences LGHDT (CDR1) and YNNKEL (CDR2) are obtained from the germline V gene (reference sequence). A distance of 8 bases separates the germline ends of V and J, which lose 1 base and 10 bases respectively. The CDR3 has 13 amino acids, counting the end cysteine and phenylalanine. Of the read, only the CDR3 DNA is kept; its 39 bases are in frame from base 1. Sequencing was performed on cord blood. The origin of this receptor is a newborn girl in good health. Rearrangement joined TRBV3-1 to TRBJ1-6, with the D gene not clear enough to name. The CDR3 protein is CASSQGSISPLHF. The DNA sequence is TGTGCCAGCAGCCAAGGGTCGATATCACCCCTCCACTTT. This CDR3, with the reference TRBV3-1 and TRBJ1-6 proteins standing in past its ends, gives the full variable domain DTAVSQTPKYLVTQMGNDKSIKCEQNLGHDTMYWYKQDSKKFLKIMFSYNNKELIINETVPNRFSPKSPDKAHLNLHINSLELGDSAVYFCASSQGSISPLHFGNGTRLTVT.